This T cell receptor beta chain was identified during a study of blood T cell repertoires in COVID-19. Looking at the study overall: The samples span acute and convalescent COVID-19 from the United States, Italy and Spain. T cells, B-cell-depleted T cells, or PBMCs supplied cDNA or gDNA.

The CDR3 covers 14 residues. Germline CDR1 is MRHNA and CDR2 is SNTAGT. The V and J ends lost 6 bases and 0 bases, in that order; junction bases with no gene match: 2. Authors' methods: By means of reference gene primer amplification, nucleated cell counts were estimated. The repertoire was sequenced with immunoSEQ multiplex PCR; TCRdb's copy has only in-frame clones and lacks some. V and J calls and clone size follow that table, whereas D and trimming were derived from the DNA. This table holds about 150,000 clones, about 80% found once. This sequence originates from a man aged 45 to 65 who had recovered from COVID-19. The source material was PBMCs or T cells enriched from blood (not recorded which). This chain joins TRBV6-4 and TRBJ2-3; 8 bases match TRBD2. CDR3 in DNA: TGTGCCAGCAGCGAGCGGGGGAGCACAGATACGCAGTATTTT. It translates to CASSERGSTDTQYF.